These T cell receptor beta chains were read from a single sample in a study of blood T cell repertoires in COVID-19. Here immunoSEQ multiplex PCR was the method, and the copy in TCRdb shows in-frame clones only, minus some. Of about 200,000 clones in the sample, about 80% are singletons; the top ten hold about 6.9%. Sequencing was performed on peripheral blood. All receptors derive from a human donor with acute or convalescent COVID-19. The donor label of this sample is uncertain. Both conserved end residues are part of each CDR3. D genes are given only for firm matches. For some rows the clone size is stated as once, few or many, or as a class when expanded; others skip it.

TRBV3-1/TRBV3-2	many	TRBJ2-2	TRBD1	TGTGCCAGCAGCCAGCAAGGGGGCTCAGGGACCGGGGAGCTGTTTTTT	CASSQQGGSGTGELFF
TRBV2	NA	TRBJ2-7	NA	TGTGCCAGCAGTGCGGACATCGGATCCTACGAGCAGTACTTC	CASSADIGSYEQYF
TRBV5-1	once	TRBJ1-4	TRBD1	TGCGCCAGCTCGACAGGGTCGGACGAAAAACTGTTTTTT	CASSTGSDEKLFF
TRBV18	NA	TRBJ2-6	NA	TGTGCCAGCTCAAGTTTTGGGGGAGCAGGGGCAGCCGGGGCCAACGTCCTGACTTTC	CASSSFGGAGAAGANVLTF
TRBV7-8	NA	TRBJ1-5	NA	TGTGCCAGCAGCTCCTGGACAGCGCATAGCAATCAGCCCCAGCATTTT	CASSSWTAHSNQPQHF
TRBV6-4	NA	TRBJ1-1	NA	TGTGCCAGCAAGGACAGCAAGAACACTGAAGCTTTCTTT	CASKDSKNTEAFF
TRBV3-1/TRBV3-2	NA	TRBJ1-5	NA	TGTGCCAGCAGCCAGGGTCAGGGTCAGCCCCAGCATTTT	CASSQGQGQPQHF
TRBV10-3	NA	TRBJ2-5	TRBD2	TGTGCCATCAGCTCGGGACTAGCGGGGAGGGAGACCCAGTACTTC	CAISSGLAGRETQYF
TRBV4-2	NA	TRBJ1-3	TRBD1	TGTGCCAGCAGCCAAGTTAGAAGCAGGGGGAACACCATATATTTT	CASSQVRSRGNTIYF
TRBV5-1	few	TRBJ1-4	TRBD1	TGCGCCAGCAGCTTGGCCAAAACAGGGGGTGGCGAAAAACTGTTTTTT	CASSLAKTGGGEKLFF